This TCR beta chain appears in the sequencing data of a study of T cell responses to AZD1222 COVID-19 vaccine. V was pared by 1 base and J by 0 bases, with 1 base of the junction left unmatched. The CDR3 length is 15 residues. The germline V gene encodes CDR1 KGHSH and CDR2 LQKENI. Generated by immunoSEQ multiplex PCR, the TCRdb table keeps only in-frame clones and is missing some. This sample carries about 120,000 clones, 85% to 90% of them seen once, and the ten largest clones take 28%. This receptor was obtained from an adult in good health. The rearrangement links TRBV18 to TRBJ1-2; 8 bases match TRBD1. The sequencing here drew on peripheral blood, taken on day 0 of AZD1222 vaccination. In DNA form, the CDR3 reads TGTGCCAGCTCACCACAGGGACAGGCTAACTATGGCTACACCTTC. Its translation: CASSPQGQANYGYTF.